The sequence of this TCR beta chain was determined in a study of cytomegalovirus exposure and HLA in healthy donors. As regards this clone: The antigen is undetermined.

PCR primers comprised 60 Vbeta and 13 Jbeta primers. Sequencing was performed with immunoSEQ multiplex PCR; in TCRdb, only in-frame clones are kept and a portion is missing. The data hold about 160,000 clones, with more than 75% observed a single time. Regarding the study as a whole: Later on, an analysis found that several of the most significant clusters appeared to be linked to common viral pathogens, which included parvovirus B19.

The germline V gene has CDR1 SGHAT and CDR2 FQNNGV. Trimming shortened V by 1 base and J by 1 base, and 16 bases separated the two germline ends. The CDR3 loop spans 17 amino acids. Sequences were obtained from PBMCs. The sequence was obtained from a girl under 18 in good health and CMV-seropositive. The V call is TRBV11-2, the J call TRBJ1-1; D possibly corresponds to TRBD1 (5 bases). The CDR3 spells CASSLGTMTQANTEAFF. CDR3 DNA: TGTGCCAGCAGCTTAGGAACCATGACACAGGCGAACACTGAAGCTTTCTTT.